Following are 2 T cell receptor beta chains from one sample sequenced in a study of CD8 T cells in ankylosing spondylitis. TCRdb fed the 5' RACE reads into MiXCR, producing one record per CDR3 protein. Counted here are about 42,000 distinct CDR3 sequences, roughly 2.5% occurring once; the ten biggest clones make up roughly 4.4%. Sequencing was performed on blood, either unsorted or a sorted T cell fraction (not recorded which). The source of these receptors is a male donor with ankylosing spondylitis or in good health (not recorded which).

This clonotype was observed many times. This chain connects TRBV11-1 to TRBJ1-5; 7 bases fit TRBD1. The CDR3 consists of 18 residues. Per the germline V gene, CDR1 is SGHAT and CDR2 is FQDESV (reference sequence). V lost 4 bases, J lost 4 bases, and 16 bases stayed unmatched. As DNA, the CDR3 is TGTGCCAGCAGCTATCCTACTAACAGGGGAACGGATAATCAGCCCCAGCATTTT. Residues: CASSYPTNRGTDNQPQHF.

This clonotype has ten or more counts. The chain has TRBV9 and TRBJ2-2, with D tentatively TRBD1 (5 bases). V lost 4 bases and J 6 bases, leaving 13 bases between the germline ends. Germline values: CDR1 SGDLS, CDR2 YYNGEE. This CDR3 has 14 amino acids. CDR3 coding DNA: TGTGCCAGCAGCTCCACAGGTTCCGCCGGGGAGCTGTTTTTT. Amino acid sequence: CASSSTGSAGELFF.